This TCR beta chain is from a study of blood T cell repertoires in COVID-19. Germline assignment: CDR1 LGHNT and CDR2 FRNRAP. The CDR3 spans 15 residues. Trimming shortened V by 5 bases and J by 0 bases, and 13 bases separated the two germline ends. Only in-frame clones appear in the TCRdb table, and some are missing; sequencing was by immunoSEQ multiplex PCR. The sample holds nearly 250,000 clones; almost 85% are singletons and the top ten take 9.1%. This receptor was taken from a woman aged 50 to 60 with acute COVID-19. Specimen: PBMCs or T cells enriched from blood (not recorded which). This sequence joins TRBV12-5 and TRBJ1-1, with D uncertain. The CDR3 is CASGPPRQMNTEAFF. CDR3 coding DNA: TGTGCTAGTGGTCCCCCCAGACAAATGAACACTGAAGCTTTCTTT.